Listed below are T cell receptor beta chains from one sample, sequenced in a study of a mutant IDH1 vaccine in newly diagnosed glioma. Sequencing used immunoSEQ multiplex PCR; TCRdb keeps in-frame clones, though not all of them. This sample has 92,000 or so clones, with about 80% found just once. This material consisted of PBMCs, taken from a glioma patient treated with radiotherapy, temozolomide or both. The receptors originated from a man between 40 and 49 years old with glioma. Some clones in this sample may be carry-over from other donors' samples. The CDR3 runs from the conserved cysteine through the conserved F or W. Each record gives: V gene, clone size, J gene, CDR3 length, D gene, CDR3 protein, CDR3 DNA. The D gene is left open where the match is weak. The size field is filled for only some rows; it gives once, few, many or a size class.

v_call: TRBV5-4; clone_size: few; j_call: TRBJ1-2; cdr3_length: 15; d_call: TRBD1; cdr3_aa: CASSLARQGVYGYTF; cdr3_nt: TGTGCCAGCAGCTTGGCTCGACAGGGCGTCTATGGCTACACCTTC
v_call: TRBV30; clone_size: .; j_call: TRBJ1-5; cdr3_length: 12; d_call: TRBD1; cdr3_aa: CAWSQGGQPQHF; cdr3_nt: TGTGCCTGGAGCCAGGGGGGTCAGCCCCAGCATTTT
v_call: TRBV5-1; clone_size: .; j_call: TRBJ2-5; cdr3_length: 13; d_call: .; cdr3_aa: CASSLAGVETQYF; cdr3_nt: TGCGCCAGCAGCTTGGCAGGGGTAGAGACCCAGTACTTC
v_call: TRBV19; clone_size: .; j_call: TRBJ1-3; cdr3_length: 14; d_call: .; cdr3_aa: CATRQDLSGNTIYF; cdr3_nt: TGTGCCACAAGACAGGACCTCTCTGGAAACACCATATATTTT
v_call: TRBV4-2; clone_size: .; j_call: TRBJ2-7; cdr3_length: 14; d_call: .; cdr3_aa: CASSQEAEGYEQYF; cdr3_nt: TGTGCCAGCAGCCAAGAGGCCGAGGGCTACGAGCAGTACTTC
v_call: TRBV30; clone_size: .; j_call: TRBJ1-2; cdr3_length: 16; d_call: TRBD1; cdr3_aa: CAWNPRVRGRGDGYTF; cdr3_nt: TGTGCCTGGAATCCCCGGGTGAGGGGGCGAGGGGATGGCTACACCTTC
v_call: TRBV5-4; clone_size: .; j_call: TRBJ2-7; cdr3_length: 14; d_call: .; cdr3_aa: CASSFGGPYYEQYF; cdr3_nt: TGTGCCAGCAGCTTTGGGGGACCCTACTACGAGCAGTACTTC
v_call: TRBV2; clone_size: .; j_call: TRBJ2-7; cdr3_length: 13; d_call: .; cdr3_aa: CASSGSPQEGQYF; cdr3_nt: TGTGCCAGCAGTGGGTCCCCTCAGGAGGGGCAGTACTTC
v_call: TRBV7-9; clone_size: .; j_call: TRBJ2-5; cdr3_length: 14; d_call: .; cdr3_aa: CASSLVGSQETQYF; cdr3_nt: TGTGCCAGCAGCTTAGTCGGCAGCCAAGAGACCCAGTACTTC
v_call: TRBV6-5; clone_size: .; j_call: TRBJ2-4; cdr3_length: 13; d_call: .; cdr3_aa: CASSYSRENIQYF; cdr3_nt: TGTGCCAGCAGTTACAGCAGGGAAAACATTCAGTACTTC
v_call: TRBV5-4; clone_size: .; j_call: TRBJ2-1; cdr3_length: 15; d_call: TRBD2; cdr3_aa: CATKGLAGGINEQFF; cdr3_nt: TGTGCCACTAAGGGACTAGCGGGGGGGATTAATGAGCAGTTCTTC
v_call: TRBV5-1; clone_size: .; j_call: TRBJ1-5; cdr3_length: 15; d_call: TRBD1; cdr3_aa: CASSIGTGPGQPQHF; cdr3_nt: TGCGCCAGCAGCATCGGGACAGGGCCAGGGCAGCCCCAGCATTTT
v_call: TRBV7-9; clone_size: .; j_call: TRBJ1-5; cdr3_length: 14; d_call: TRBD1; cdr3_aa: CASSFPGRGEPQHF; cdr3_nt: TGTGCCAGCAGTTTTCCGGGCAGGGGGGAGCCCCAGCATTTT
v_call: TRBV21-1; clone_size: once; j_call: TRBJ1-5; cdr3_length: 14; d_call: .; cdr3_aa: CASSKMREVQPQHF; cdr3_nt: TGTGCCAGCAGCAAAATGAGGGAGGTTCAGCCCCAGCATTTT
v_call: TRBV5-6; clone_size: .; j_call: TRBJ1-5; cdr3_length: 14; d_call: .; cdr3_aa: CASSTRGGNQPQHF; cdr3_nt: TGTGCCAGCAGCACCAGGGGAGGCAATCAGCCCCAGCATTTT
v_call: TRBV5-1; clone_size: .; j_call: TRBJ2-7; cdr3_length: 14; d_call: .; cdr3_aa: CASSLLGEDYEQYF; cdr3_nt: TGCGCCAGCAGCTTGCTTGGGGAGGACTACGAGCAGTACTTC
v_call: TRBV19; clone_size: .; j_call: TRBJ1-5; cdr3_length: 14; d_call: .; cdr3_aa: CASSVDRPDQPQHF; cdr3_nt: TGTGCCAGTAGTGTTGACAGGCCCGATCAGCCCCAGCATTTT
v_call: TRBV7-7; clone_size: once; j_call: TRBJ2-2; cdr3_length: 13; d_call: TRBD2; cdr3_aa: CASSLLAAGELFF; cdr3_nt: TGTGCCAGCAGCCTTCTAGCGGCCGGGGAGCTGTTTTTT
v_call: TRBV6-5; clone_size: .; j_call: TRBJ1-6; cdr3_length: 13; d_call: .; cdr3_aa: CASSPHPGQPLHF; cdr3_nt: TGTGCCAGCAGCCCTCACCCCGGACAACCTCTCCACTTT
v_call: TRBV13; clone_size: .; j_call: TRBJ1-1; cdr3_length: 15; d_call: .; cdr3_aa: CASSLGFSRGTEAFF; cdr3_nt: TGTGCCAGCAGCTTAGGGTTCAGTCGGGGCACTGAAGCTTTCTTT
v_call: TRBV5-4; clone_size: .; j_call: TRBJ2-7; cdr3_length: 17; d_call: .; cdr3_aa: CASSPLGVGLTTSEQYF; cdr3_nt: TGTGCCAGCAGCCCCCTGGGAGTGGGGCTCACGACTTCCGAGCAGTACTTC
v_call: TRBV7-9; clone_size: .; j_call: TRBJ2-1; cdr3_length: 13; d_call: .; cdr3_aa: CASSLSQRAGQFF; cdr3_nt: TGTGCCAGCAGCCTTTCGCAGCGGGCAGGGCAGTTCTTC
v_call: TRBV6-6; clone_size: .; j_call: TRBJ1-4; cdr3_length: 16; d_call: .; cdr3_aa: CASSYSQGFRGEKLFF; cdr3_nt: TGTGCCAGCAGTTACTCGCAGGGTTTTAGGGGTGAAAAACTGTTTTTT
v_call: TRBV18; clone_size: .; j_call: TRBJ2-7; cdr3_length: 14; d_call: TRBD1; cdr3_aa: CASSQTGGPYEQYF; cdr3_nt: TGTGCCAGCTCACAGACAGGGGGGCCCTACGAGCAGTACTTC
v_call: TRBV5-1; clone_size: .; j_call: TRBJ1-5; cdr3_length: 14; d_call: .; cdr3_aa: CASSLMGGSQPQHF; cdr3_nt: TGCGCCAGCAGCTTGATGGGGGGAAGTCAGCCCCAGCATTTT
v_call: TRBV7-3; clone_size: .; j_call: TRBJ1-2; cdr3_length: 13; d_call: .; cdr3_aa: CASSSQLVGGYTF; cdr3_nt: TGTGCCAGCAGCTCCCAACTTGTGGGTGGCTACACCTTC
v_call: TRBV2; clone_size: once; j_call: TRBJ2-3; cdr3_length: 13; d_call: .; cdr3_aa: CASKAFLEDTQYF; cdr3_nt: TGTGCCAGCAAGGCTTTCCTCGAAGATACGCAGTATTTT
v_call: TRBV11-2; clone_size: .; j_call: TRBJ1-3; cdr3_length: 11; d_call: .; cdr3_aa: CASSYRNTIYF; cdr3_nt: TGTGCCAGCAGCTACAGAAACACCATATATTTT
v_call: TRBV7-2; clone_size: .; j_call: TRBJ2-5; cdr3_length: 14; d_call: TRBD1; cdr3_aa: CASSLATGGTTQYF; cdr3_nt: TGTGCCAGCAGCTTAGCAACAGGGGGCACGACCCAGTACTTC
v_call: TRBV9; clone_size: .; j_call: TRBJ1-1; cdr3_length: 15; d_call: .; cdr3_aa: CASSVGNRLNTEAFF; cdr3_nt: TGTGCCAGCAGCGTAGGGAACAGATTGAACACTGAAGCTTTCTTT
v_call: TRBV14; clone_size: .; j_call: TRBJ2-3; cdr3_length: 16; d_call: TRBD2; cdr3_aa: CASSRGLAGPLATQYF; cdr3_nt: TGTGCCAGCAGCCGAGGACTAGCGGGGCCCCTCGCTACGCAGTATTTT
v_call: TRBV20-1; clone_size: .; j_call: TRBJ1-1; cdr3_length: 11; d_call: .; cdr3_aa: CSANGNTEAFF; cdr3_nt: TGCAGTGCTAACGGGAACACTGAAGCTTTCTTT
v_call: TRBV2; clone_size: few; j_call: TRBJ2-2; cdr3_length: 14; d_call: .; cdr3_aa: CASKGSTGTGELFF; cdr3_nt: TGTGCCAGCAAGGGATCGACTGGGACCGGGGAGCTGTTTTTT
v_call: TRBV4-1; clone_size: .; j_call: TRBJ1-1; cdr3_length: 15; d_call: TRBD1; cdr3_aa: CASSRTGGLNTEAFF; cdr3_nt: TGCGCCAGCAGCCGAACAGGGGGCTTGAACACTGAAGCTTTCTTT
v_call: TRBV18; clone_size: once; j_call: TRBJ2-5; cdr3_length: 13; d_call: .; cdr3_aa: CASSRGLQETQYF; cdr3_nt: TGTGCCAGCTCGCGAGGACTCCAAGAGACCCAGTACTTC
v_call: TRBV5-5; clone_size: .; j_call: TRBJ1-2; cdr3_length: 12; d_call: TRBD1; cdr3_aa: CASSWDREGYTF; cdr3_nt: TGTGCCAGCAGCTGGGACAGGGAAGGCTACACCTTC
v_call: TRBV27; clone_size: once; j_call: TRBJ2-7; cdr3_length: 15; d_call: .; cdr3_aa: CASSLSSGITYEQYF; cdr3_nt: TGTGCCAGCAGTTTATCCTCAGGGATTACCTACGAGCAGTACTTC
v_call: TRBV5-1; clone_size: .; j_call: TRBJ2-7; cdr3_length: 13; d_call: TRBD2; cdr3_aa: CASSGTNGYEQYF; cdr3_nt: TGCGCCAGCAGCGGGACTAACGGCTACGAGCAGTACTTC
v_call: TRBV10-3; clone_size: .; j_call: TRBJ2-2; cdr3_length: 17; d_call: TRBD1; cdr3_aa: CAISESTQDRADGELFF; cdr3_nt: TGTGCCATCAGTGAGTCGACCCAGGACAGGGCGGACGGGGAGCTGTTTTTT
v_call: TRBV6-5; clone_size: .; j_call: TRBJ1-2; cdr3_length: 13; d_call: TRBD1; cdr3_aa: CASRRGGAYGYTF; cdr3_nt: TGTGCCAGCAGACGAGGGGGCGCATATGGCTACACCTTC
v_call: TRBV5-6; clone_size: .; j_call: TRBJ2-3; cdr3_length: 13; d_call: .; cdr3_aa: CASSFVGTDTQYF; cdr3_nt: TGTGCCAGCAGCTTCGTTGGGACAGATACGCAGTATTTT
v_call: TRBV5-5; clone_size: .; j_call: TRBJ2-7; cdr3_length: 17; d_call: .; cdr3_aa: CASSLGHGGARNSEQYF; cdr3_nt: TGTGCCAGCAGCTTGGGCCATGGGGGGGCTCGAAACTCCGAGCAGTACTTC
v_call: TRBV7-9; clone_size: .; j_call: TRBJ1-2; cdr3_length: 14; d_call: .; cdr3_aa: CASSLGQAPYGYTF; cdr3_nt: TGTGCCAGCAGCTTAGGGCAGGCCCCCTATGGCTACACCTTC
v_call: TRBV5-6; clone_size: .; j_call: TRBJ2-1; cdr3_length: 15; d_call: TRBD2; cdr3_aa: CASSLGGGPYNEQFF; cdr3_nt: TGTGCCAGCAGCTTGGGCGGGGGGCCGTACAATGAGCAGTTCTTC
v_call: TRBV5-6; clone_size: few; j_call: TRBJ1-4; cdr3_length: 17; d_call: .; cdr3_aa: CASSKGGTSLRIEKLFF; cdr3_nt: TGTGCCAGCAGCAAGGGCGGGACCAGTTTACGGATTGAAAAACTGTTTTTT
v_call: TRBV27; clone_size: .; j_call: TRBJ2-7; cdr3_length: 15; d_call: .; cdr3_aa: CASSSYRQAAYEQYF; cdr3_nt: TGTGCCAGCAGTTCTTACCGACAGGCAGCCTACGAGCAGTACTTC
v_call: TRBV10-3; clone_size: .; j_call: TRBJ2-7; cdr3_length: 16; d_call: TRBD2; cdr3_aa: CAISGSAGSVPYEQYF; cdr3_nt: TGTGCCATCAGTGGATCAGCGGGGAGCGTGCCCTACGAGCAGTACTTC
v_call: TRBV5-1; clone_size: .; j_call: TRBJ2-7; cdr3_length: 14; d_call: .; cdr3_aa: CASSPYRVTDEQYF; cdr3_nt: TGCGCCAGCAGCCCATACAGGGTGACGGACGAGCAGTACTTC